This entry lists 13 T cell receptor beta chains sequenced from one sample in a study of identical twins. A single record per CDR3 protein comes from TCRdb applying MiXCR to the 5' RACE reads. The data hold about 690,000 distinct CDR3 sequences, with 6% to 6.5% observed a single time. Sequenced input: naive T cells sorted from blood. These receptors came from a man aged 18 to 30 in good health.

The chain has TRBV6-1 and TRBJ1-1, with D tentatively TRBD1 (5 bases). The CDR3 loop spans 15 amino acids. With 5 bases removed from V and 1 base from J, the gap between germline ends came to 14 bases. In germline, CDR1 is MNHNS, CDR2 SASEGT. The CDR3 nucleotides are TGTGCCAGCAGTCGCGACAGATTAAGGAACACTGAAGCTTTCTTT. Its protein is CASSRDRLRNTEAFF.

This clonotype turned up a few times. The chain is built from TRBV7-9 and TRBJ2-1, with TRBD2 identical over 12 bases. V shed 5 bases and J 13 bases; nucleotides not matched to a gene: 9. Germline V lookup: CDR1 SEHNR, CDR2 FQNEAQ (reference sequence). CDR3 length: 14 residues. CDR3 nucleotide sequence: TGTGCCAGCAGCCTGACTAGCGGGAGCGAGGAACAGTTCTTC. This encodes CASSLTSGSEEQFF.

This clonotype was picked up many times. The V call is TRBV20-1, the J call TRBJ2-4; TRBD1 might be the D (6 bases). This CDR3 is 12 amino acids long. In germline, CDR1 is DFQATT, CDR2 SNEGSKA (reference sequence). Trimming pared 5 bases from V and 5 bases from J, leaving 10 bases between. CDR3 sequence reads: CSAQGLENIQYF. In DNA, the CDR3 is TGCAGTGCTCAGGGGTTAGAAAACATTCAGTACTTC.

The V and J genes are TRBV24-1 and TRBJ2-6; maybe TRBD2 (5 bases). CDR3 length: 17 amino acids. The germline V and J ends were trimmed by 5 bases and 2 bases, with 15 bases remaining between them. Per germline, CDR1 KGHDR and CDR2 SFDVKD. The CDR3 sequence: CATSAPSGIAGANVLTF. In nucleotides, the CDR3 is TGTGCCACCAGTGCCCCCAGCGGAATTGCTGGGGCCAACGTCCTGACTTTC.

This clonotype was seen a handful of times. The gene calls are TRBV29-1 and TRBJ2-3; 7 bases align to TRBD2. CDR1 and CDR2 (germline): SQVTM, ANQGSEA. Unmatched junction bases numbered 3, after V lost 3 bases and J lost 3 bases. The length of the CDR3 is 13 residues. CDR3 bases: TGCAGCGTTGAGTCGCGGGAGACAGATACGCAGTATTTT. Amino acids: CSVESRETDTQYF.

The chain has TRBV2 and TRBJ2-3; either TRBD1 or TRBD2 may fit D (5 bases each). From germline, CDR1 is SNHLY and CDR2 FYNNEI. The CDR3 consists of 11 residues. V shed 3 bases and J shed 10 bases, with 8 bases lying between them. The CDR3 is CASSDVGPQYF. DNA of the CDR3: TGTGCCAGCAGTGATGTGGGACCGCAGTATTTT.

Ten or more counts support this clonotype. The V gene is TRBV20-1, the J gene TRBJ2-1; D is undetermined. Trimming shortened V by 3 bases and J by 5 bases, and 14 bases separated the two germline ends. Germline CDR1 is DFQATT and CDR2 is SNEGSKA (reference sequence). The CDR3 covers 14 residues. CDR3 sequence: CSARSFGHHNEQFF. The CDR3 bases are TGCAGTGCTAGGAGCTTCGGCCACCACAATGAGCAGTTCTTC.

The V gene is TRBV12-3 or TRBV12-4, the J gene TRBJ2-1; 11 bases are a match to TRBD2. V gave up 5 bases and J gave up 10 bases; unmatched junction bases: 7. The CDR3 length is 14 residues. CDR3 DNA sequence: TGTGCCAGCAGTGGCGGGACTAGCGGCCGAGAGCAGTTCTTC. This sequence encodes CASSGGTSGREQFF.

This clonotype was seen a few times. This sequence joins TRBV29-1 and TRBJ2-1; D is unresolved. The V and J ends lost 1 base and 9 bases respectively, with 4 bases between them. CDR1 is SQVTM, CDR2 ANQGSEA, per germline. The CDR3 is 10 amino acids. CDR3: CSVEVTEQFF. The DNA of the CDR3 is TGCAGCGTTGAAGTCACTGAGCAGTTCTTC.

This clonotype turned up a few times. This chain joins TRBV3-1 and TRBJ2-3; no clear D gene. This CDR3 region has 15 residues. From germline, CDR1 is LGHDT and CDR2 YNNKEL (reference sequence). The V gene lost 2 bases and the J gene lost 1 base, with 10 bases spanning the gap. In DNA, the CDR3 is TGTGCCAGCAGCCAATCGGGCTTACGCACAGATACGCAGTATTTT. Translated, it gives CASSQSGLRTDTQYF.

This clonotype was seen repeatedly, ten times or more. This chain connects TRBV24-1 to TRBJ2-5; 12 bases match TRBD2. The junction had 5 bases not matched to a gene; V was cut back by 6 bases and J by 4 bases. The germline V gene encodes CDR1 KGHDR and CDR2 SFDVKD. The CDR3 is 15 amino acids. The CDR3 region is CATSRLAGEVETQYF. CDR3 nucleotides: TGTGCCACCAGTAGACTAGCGGGAGAAGTAGAGACCCAGTACTTC.

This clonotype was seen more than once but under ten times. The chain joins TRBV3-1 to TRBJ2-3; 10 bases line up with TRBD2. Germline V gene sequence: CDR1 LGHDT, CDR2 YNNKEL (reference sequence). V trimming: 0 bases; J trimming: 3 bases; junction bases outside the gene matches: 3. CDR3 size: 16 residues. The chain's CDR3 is CASSQESGRGTDTQYF. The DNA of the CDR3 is TGTGCCAGCAGCCAAGAGAGCGGGAGGGGGACAGATACGCAGTATTTT.

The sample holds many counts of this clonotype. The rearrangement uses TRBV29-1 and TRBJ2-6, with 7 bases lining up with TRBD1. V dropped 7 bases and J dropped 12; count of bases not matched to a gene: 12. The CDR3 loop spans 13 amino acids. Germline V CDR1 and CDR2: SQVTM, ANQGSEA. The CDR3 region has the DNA TGCAGCGCATGGGACAGTTCTTCAGCCGTCCTGACTTTC. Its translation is CSAWDSSSAVLTF.